This entry features one T cell receptor beta chain sequence. What it binds is not known. This PCR relied on a set of 60 Vbeta primers and 13 Jbeta primers. Method: immunoSEQ multiplex PCR; TCRdb's copy keeps in-frame clones and lacks some. The profile shows tens of thousands of clones, roughly 80% of them singletons. The data were obtained in a study of cytomegalovirus exposure and HLA in healthy donors. General study results and limits: Researchers counted 164 TCR beta chains as cytomegalovirus-associated.

This CDR3 has 14 residues. Trimming removed 4 bases from V and 3 bases from J; junction bases left unmatched: 2. CDR1 is MNHNS, CDR2 SASEGT, per germline. The V call is TRBV6-1, the J call TRBJ2-5; 10 bases line up with TRBD2. The sequenced sample was PBMCs. The sequence was obtained from a human donor in good health. The CDR3 bases are TGTGCCAGCAGTGCTGGACTAGCGGAAGAGACCCAGTACTTC. It specifies CASSAGLAEETQYF.